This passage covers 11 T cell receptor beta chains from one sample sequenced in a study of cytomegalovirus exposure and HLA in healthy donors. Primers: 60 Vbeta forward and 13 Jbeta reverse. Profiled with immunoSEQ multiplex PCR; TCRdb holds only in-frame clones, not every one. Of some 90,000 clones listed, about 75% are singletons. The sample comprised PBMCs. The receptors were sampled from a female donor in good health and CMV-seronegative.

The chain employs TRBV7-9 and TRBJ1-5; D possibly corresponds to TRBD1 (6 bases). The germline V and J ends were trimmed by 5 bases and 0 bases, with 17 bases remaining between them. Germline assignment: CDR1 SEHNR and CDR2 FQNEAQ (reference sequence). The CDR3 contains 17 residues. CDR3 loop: CASSPDDRLYSNQPQHF. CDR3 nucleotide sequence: TGTGCCAGCAGCCCAGACGACAGGCTCTATAGCAATCAGCCCCAGCATTTT.

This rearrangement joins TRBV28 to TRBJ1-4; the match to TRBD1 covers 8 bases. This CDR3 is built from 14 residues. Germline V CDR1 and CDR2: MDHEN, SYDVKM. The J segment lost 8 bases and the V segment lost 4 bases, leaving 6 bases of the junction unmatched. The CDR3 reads CASSSGQGNEKLFF. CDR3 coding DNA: TGTGCCAGCAGTTCTGGACAGGGAAACGAAAAACTGTTTTTT.

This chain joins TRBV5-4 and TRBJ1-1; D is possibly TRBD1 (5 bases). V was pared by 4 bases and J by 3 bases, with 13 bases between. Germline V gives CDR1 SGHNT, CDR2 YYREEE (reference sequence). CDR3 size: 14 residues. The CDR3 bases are TGTGCCAGCAGCCTCCGGGGGGGGTACACTGAAGCTTTCTTT. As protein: CASSLRGGYTEAFF.

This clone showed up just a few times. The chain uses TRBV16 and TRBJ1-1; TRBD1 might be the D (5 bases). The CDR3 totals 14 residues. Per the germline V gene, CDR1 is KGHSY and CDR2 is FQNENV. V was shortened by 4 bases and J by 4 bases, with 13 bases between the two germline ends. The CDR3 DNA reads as TGTGCCAGCAGCCCGATACTCGGGGGCACTGAAGCTTTCTTT. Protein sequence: CASSPILGGTEAFF.

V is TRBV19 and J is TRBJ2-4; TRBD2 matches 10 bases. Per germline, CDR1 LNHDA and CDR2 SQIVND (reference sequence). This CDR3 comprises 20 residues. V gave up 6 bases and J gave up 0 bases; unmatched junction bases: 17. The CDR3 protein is CASRPQPGSGRELAKNIQYF. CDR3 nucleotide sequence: TGTGCCAGTAGACCCCAACCTGGAAGCGGGAGGGAACTAGCCAAAAACATTCAGTACTTC. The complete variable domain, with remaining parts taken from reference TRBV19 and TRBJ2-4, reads DGGITQSPKYLFRKEGQNVTLSCEQNLNHDAMYWYRQDPGQGLRLIYYSQIVNDFQKGDIAEGYSVSREKKESFPLTVTSAQKNPTAFYLCASRPQPGSGRELAKNIQYFGAGTRLSVL.

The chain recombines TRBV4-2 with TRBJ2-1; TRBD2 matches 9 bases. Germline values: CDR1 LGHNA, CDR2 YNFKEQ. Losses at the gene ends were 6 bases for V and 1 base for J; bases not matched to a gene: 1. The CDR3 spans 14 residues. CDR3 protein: CASSSGGSYNEQFF. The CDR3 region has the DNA TGTGCCAGCAGTAGCGGGGGTTCCTACAATGAGCAGTTCTTC.

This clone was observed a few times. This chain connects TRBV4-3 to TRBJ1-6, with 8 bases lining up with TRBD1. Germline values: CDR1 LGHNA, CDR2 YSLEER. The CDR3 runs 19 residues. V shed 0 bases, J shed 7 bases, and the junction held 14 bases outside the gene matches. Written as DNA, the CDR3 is TGCGCCAGCAGCCAAGAAGCCCTGGGGCAGGGGGCGAGGAATTCACCCCTCCACTTT. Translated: CASSQEALGQGARNSPLHF.

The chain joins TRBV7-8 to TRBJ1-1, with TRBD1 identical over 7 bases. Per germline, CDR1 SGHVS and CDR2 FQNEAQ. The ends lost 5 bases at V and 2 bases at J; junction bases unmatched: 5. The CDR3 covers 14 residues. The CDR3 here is CASSPQGPNTEAFF. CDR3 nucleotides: TGTGCCAGCAGCCCACAGGGGCCCAACACTGAAGCTTTCTTT.

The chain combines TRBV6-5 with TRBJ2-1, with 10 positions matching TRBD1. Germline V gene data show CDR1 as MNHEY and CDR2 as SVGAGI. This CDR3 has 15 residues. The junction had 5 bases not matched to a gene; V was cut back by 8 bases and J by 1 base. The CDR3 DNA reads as TGTGCCAGCTGGACAGGGGGTAATTCCTACAATGAGCAGTTCTTC. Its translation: CASWTGGNSYNEQFF.

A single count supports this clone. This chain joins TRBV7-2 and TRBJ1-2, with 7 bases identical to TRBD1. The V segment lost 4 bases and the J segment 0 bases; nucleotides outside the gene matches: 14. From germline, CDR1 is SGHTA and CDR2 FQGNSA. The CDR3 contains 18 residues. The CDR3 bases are TGTGCCAGCAGCTCACGCCGGGACAGTAATTTAGCTAACTATGGCTACACCTTC. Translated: CASSSRRDSNLANYGYTF. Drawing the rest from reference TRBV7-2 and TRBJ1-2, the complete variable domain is GAGVSQSPSNKVTEKGKDVELRCDPISGHTALYWYRQSLGQGLEFLIYFQGNSAPDKSGLPSDRFSAERTGGSVSTLTIQRTQQEDSAVYLCASSSRRDSNLANYGYTFGSGTRLTVV.

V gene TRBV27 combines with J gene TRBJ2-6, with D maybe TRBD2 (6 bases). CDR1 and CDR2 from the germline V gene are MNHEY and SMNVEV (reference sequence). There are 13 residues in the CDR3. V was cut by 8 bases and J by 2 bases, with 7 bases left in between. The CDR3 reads CASWGAGANVLTF. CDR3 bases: TGTGCCAGCTGGGGGGCTGGGGCCAACGTCCTGACTTTC. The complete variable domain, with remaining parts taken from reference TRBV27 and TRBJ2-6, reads EAQVTQNPRYLITVTGKKLTVTCSQNMNHEYMSWYRQDPGLGLRQIYYSMNVEVTDKGDVPEGYKVSRKEKRNFPLILESPSPNQTSLYFCASWGAGANVLTFGAGSRLTVL.